This TCR beta chain was obtained from a study of STAT5B mutations in CD4+ large granular lymphocyte leukemia. Findings and caveats of the study: 8/27 top patient clones versus 2/35 control clones were TRBV06-family.

On this clone: Its antigen is unknown.

The assay was immunoSEQ multiplex PCR, and TCRdb's table has in-frame clones only and misses some. The sample includes 30,000 or so clones, approximately 88% of them seen just once. CDR3 length: 16 residues. Germline CDR1 MDHEN, CDR2 SYDVKM. J was trimmed by 1 base and V by 5 bases; bases with no gene match: 6. Sequencing input: CD4+ T cells from blood buffy coats. The chain couples TRBV28 to TRBJ2-5; the match to TRBD2 covers 11 bases. The clonotype originates from a human donor in good health. CDR3 bases: TGTGCCAGCAGTATCCGACTAGCGGGAACCCAAGAGACCCAGTACTTC. This codes for CASSIRLAGTQETQYF.